The sequence of this T cell receptor beta chain was determined in a study of Ad26.COV2.S vaccination and SARS-CoV-2 variants. Whole-study findings and limits: Compared with placebo recipients, vaccine recipients had higher spike-specific TCR breadth.

This sample's treatment: about 20 received Ad26.COV2.S at low or high dose, single or two shots; about 5 received placebo; per-sample allocation not given. The samples were gathered on day 63 after the first injection of vaccine or placebo. An adult donor aged 18-55 years was enrolled in Boston. As its vector, the vaccine had Ad26, which expressed Wuhan-strain SARS-CoV-2 spike. The assay was immunoSEQ multiplex PCR, and TCRdb's table has in-frame clones only and misses some. The sample has roughly 450,000 clones; around 90% are singletons. The CDR3 is 17 amino acids. Trimming cost V 3 bases and J 1 base; bases outside gene matches: 5. CDR1 is KGHSH, CDR2 LQKENI, per germline. Of note for this clone: The antigen is unknown.

The specimen was peripheral blood, collected in a trial of Ad26.COV2.S vaccine versus placebo. This sequence was found in a person aged 18-65 years who received the Ad26.COV2.S COVID-19 vaccine or a placebo. The chain links TRBV18 to TRBJ1-5, with 11 bases lining up with TRBD1. The CDR3 loop is CASSPGQGVLSNQPQHF. The CDR3 region has the DNA TGTGCCAGCTCACCGGGACAGGGGGTTCTAAGCAATCAGCCCCAGCATTTT. The full variable domain, in which reference TRBV18 and TRBJ1-5 provide the parts outside the CDR3, is NAGVMQNPRHLVRRRGQEARLRCSPMKGHSHVYWYRQLPEEGLKFMVYLQKENIIDESGMPKERFSAEFPKEGPSILRIQQVVRGDSAAYFCASSPGQGVLSNQPQHFGDGTRLSIL.